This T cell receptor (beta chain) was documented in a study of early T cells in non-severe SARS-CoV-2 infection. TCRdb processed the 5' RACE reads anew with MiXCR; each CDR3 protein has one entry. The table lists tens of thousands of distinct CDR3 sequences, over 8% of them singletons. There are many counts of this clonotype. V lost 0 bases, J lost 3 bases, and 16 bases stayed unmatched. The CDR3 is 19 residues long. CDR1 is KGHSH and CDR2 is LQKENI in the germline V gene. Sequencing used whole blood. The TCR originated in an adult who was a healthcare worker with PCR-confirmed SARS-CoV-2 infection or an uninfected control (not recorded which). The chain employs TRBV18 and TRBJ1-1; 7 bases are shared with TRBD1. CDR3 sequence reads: CASSPPKTGSSSTDTEAFF. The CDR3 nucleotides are TGTGCCAGCTCACCACCCAAGACAGGGTCTTCTAGTACGGACACTGAAGCTTTCTTT.